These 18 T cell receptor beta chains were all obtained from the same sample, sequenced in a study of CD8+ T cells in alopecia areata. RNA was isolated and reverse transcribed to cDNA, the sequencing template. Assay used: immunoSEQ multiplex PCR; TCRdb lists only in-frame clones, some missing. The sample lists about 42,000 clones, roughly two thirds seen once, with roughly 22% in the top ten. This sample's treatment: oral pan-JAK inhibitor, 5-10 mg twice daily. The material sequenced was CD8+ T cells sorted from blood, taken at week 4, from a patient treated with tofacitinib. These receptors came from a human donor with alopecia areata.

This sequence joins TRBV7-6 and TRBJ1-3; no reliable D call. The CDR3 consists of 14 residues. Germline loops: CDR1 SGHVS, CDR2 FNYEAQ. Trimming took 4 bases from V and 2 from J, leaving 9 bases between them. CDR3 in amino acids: CASSYGDAGNTIYF. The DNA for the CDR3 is TGTGCCAGCAGCTATGGGGATGCTGGAAACACCATATATTTT.

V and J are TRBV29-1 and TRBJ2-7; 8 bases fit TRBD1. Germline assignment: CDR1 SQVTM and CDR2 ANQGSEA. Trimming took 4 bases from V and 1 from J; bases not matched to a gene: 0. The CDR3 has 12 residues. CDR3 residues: CSVGQGSYEQYF. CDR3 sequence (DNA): TGCAGCGTTGGACAGGGGTCCTACGAGCAGTACTTC.

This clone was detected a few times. The CDR3 here is CSAPGQGINEQFF. DNA of the CDR3: TGCAGCGCCCCGGGACAGGGGATAAATGAGCAGTTCTTC. This chain connects TRBV29-1 to TRBJ2-1; TRBD1 matches 10 bases. The CDR3 loop spans 13 amino acids. V shed 7 bases, J shed 7 bases, and the junction held 7 bases outside the gene matches. Per germline, CDR1 SQVTM and CDR2 ANQGSEA.

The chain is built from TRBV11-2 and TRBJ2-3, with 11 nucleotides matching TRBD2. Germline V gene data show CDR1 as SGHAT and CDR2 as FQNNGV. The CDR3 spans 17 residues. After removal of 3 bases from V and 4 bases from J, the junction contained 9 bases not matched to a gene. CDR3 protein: CASSFSPDSGGADTQYF. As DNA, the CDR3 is TGTGCCAGCAGCTTCAGCCCCGATAGCGGGGGGGCAGATACGCAGTATTTT.

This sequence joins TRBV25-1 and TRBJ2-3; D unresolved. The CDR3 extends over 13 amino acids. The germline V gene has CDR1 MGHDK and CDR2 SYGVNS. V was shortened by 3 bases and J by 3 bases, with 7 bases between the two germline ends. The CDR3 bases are TGTGCCAGCAGTGATAGGGCGACAGATACGCAGTATTTT. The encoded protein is CASSDRATDTQYF.

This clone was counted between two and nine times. CDR3: CASSQEPPGVSSYEQYF. CDR3 bases: TGCGCCAGCAGCCAAGAACCTCCGGGCGTCAGCTCCTACGAGCAGTACTTC. This sequence joins TRBV4-1 and TRBJ2-7, with D hard to call. Germline loops: CDR1 MGHRA, CDR2 YSYEKL. V was clipped by 0 bases and J by 0 bases, with 15 bases between them. The length of the CDR3 is 17 residues.

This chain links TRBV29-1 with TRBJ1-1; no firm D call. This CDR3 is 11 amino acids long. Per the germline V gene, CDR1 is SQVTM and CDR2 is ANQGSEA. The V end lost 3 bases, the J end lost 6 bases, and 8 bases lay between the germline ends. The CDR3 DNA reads TGCAGCGTTGATAGGCGAGCTGAAGCTTTCTTT. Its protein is CSVDRRAEAFF.

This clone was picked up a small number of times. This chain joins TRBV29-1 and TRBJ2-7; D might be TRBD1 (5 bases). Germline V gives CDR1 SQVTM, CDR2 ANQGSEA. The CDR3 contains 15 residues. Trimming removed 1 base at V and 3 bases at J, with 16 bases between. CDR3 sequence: CSVEGAGIISYEQYF. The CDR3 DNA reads TGCAGCGTTGAAGGCGCAGGGATAATAAGCTACGAGCAGTACTTC.

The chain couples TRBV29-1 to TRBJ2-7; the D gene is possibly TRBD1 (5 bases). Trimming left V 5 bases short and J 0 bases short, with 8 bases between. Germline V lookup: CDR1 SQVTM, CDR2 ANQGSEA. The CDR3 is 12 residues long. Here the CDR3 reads CSVLDNSYEQYF. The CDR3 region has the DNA TGCAGCGTTCTGGACAACTCCTACGAGCAGTACTTC.

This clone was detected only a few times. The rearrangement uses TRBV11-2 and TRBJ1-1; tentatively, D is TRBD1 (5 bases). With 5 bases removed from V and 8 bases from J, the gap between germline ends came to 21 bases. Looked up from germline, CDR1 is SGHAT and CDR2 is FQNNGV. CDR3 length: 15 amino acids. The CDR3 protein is CASSPALWGSQEAFF. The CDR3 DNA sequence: TGTGCCAGCAGCCCGGCCCTGTGGGGGAGCCAGGAAGCTTTCTTT.

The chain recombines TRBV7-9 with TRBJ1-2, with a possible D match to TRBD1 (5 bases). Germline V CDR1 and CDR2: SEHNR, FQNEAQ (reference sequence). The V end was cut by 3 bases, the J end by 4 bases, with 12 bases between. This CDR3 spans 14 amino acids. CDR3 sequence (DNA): TGTGCCAGCAGCTTGACTGACAGCCCCTATGGCTACACCTTC. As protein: CASSLTDSPYGYTF.

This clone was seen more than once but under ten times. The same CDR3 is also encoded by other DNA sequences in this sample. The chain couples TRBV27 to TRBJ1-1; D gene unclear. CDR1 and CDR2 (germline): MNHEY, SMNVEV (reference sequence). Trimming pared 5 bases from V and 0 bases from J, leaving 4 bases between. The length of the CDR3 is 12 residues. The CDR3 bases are TGTGCCAGCAGTAACATGAACACTGAAGCTTTCTTT. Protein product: CASSNMNTEAFF.

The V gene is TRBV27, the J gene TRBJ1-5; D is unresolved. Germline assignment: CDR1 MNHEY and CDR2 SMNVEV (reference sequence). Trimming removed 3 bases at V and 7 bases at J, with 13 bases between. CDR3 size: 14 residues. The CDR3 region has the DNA TGTGCCAGCAGTTTGGGGTTTGGGTCGCAGCCCCAGCATTTT. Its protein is CASSLGFGSQPQHF.

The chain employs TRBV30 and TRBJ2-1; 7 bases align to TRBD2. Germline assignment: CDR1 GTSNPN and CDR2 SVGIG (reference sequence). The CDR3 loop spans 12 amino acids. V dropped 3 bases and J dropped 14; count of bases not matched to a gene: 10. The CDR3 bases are TGTGCCTGGAGCGTAGGCGGGGGTCCGGAGTTCTTC. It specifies CAWSVGGGPEFF.

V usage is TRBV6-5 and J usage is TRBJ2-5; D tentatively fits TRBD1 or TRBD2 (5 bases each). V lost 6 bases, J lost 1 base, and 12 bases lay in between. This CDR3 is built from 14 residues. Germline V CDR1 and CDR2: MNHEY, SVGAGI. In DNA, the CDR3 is TGTGCCAGCAGCATACGGGGCCCCCAAGAGACCCAGTACTTC. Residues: CASSIRGPQETQYF.

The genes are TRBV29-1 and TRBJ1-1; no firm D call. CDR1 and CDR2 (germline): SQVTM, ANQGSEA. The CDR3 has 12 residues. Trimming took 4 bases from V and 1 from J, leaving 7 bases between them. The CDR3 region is CSVVAGNTEAFF. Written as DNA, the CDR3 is TGCAGCGTTGTGGCAGGGAACACTGAAGCTTTCTTT.

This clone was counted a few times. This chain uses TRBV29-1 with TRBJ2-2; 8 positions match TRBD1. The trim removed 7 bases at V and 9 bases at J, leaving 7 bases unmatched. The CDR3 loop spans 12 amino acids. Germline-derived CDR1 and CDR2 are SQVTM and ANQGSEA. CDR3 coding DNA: TGCAGCGCCAGCGACAGGGGTTGGGAGCTGTTTTTT. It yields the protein CSASDRGWELFF.

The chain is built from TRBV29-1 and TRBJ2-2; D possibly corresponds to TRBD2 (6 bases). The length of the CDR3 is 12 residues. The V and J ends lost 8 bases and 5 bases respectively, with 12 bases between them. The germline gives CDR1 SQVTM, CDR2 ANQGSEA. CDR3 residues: CSSIAGTGELFF. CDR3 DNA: TGCAGCTCCATTGCGGGAACCGGGGAGCTGTTTTTT.